This TCR beta chain was identified during a study of T cell responses to AZD1222 COVID-19 vaccine. TCRdb keeps only in-frame clones here, not all; method: immunoSEQ multiplex PCR. This sample yields about 63,000 clones, of which approximately 83% are seen a single time; about 19% belongs to the top ten. As concerns this clone: Its antigen is undetermined.

Study conclusions and caveats: The donor cohort was predominantly white British with a female majority, and clonal diversity may have been underestimated. A reported finding is that nearly half of spike-specific TCRs target unmutated variant regions. Only after the peak T cell response were repertoires sampled.

J was trimmed by 0 bases and V by 4 bases; bases with no gene match: 4. Looked up from germline, CDR1 is LGHDT and CDR2 is YNNKEL (reference sequence). The CDR3 covers 15 residues. The TCR originated in an adult in good health. This chain uses TRBV3-1 (or the pseudogene TRBV3-2) with TRBJ1-1, with TRBD1 matching over 8 bases. This specimen consisted of peripheral blood, obtained on day 0 of AZD1222 vaccination. CDR3: CASSRRTGLNTEAFF. CDR3 bases: TGTGCCAGCAGCCGGCGGACAGGGCTGAACACTGAAGCTTTCTTT.